Below are 20 T cell receptor beta chains sequenced from a single sample in a study of T-cell memory formation after mild COVID-19. MiXCR was run by TCRdb on the 5' RACE reads, yielding one entry per CDR3 protein. Of hundreds of thousands of distinct CDR3 sequences in the sample, 8% to 10% were seen once. The specimen sequenced was PBMCs or a T cell subset sorted from them (not recorded which). These TCRs come from a man between 18 and 35 years old who had mild COVID-19 (a few samples of this study predate the infection). Cell type and time point are not known.

V is TRBV12-3 or TRBV12-4 and J is TRBJ2-7, with 7 nucleotides matching TRBD2. This CDR3 has 16 residues. V shed 4 bases, J shed 3 bases, and the junction held 12 bases outside the gene matches. The CDR3 protein is CASSSPGGPYRYEQYF. The DNA of the CDR3 is TGTGCCAGCAGTTCCCCGGGGGGACCGTACCGCTACGAGCAGTACTTC.

The chain employs TRBV20-1 and TRBJ1-5; 10 bases agree with TRBD1. The V gene end was trimmed by 3 bases and the J gene end by 7 bases; junction bases not matched to a gene: 3. Germline CDR1 reads DFQATT; CDR2 reads SNEGSKA (reference sequence). The CDR3 runs 13 residues. The CDR3 bases are TGCAGTGCTAGGCGGGACAGGGGACAGCCCCAGCATTTT. Amino acid sequence: CSARRDRGQPQHF.

This sequence joins TRBV29-1 and TRBJ2-1; D is unresolved. The CDR3 totals 15 residues. The germline V and J ends were trimmed by 3 bases and 0 bases, with 12 bases remaining between them. CDR1 SQVTM and CDR2 ANQGSEA come from the germline V gene. Here the CDR3 DNA reads TGCAGCGTTGACCAGCACCAACCCTCCTACAATGAGCAGTTCTTC. This codes for CSVDQHQPSYNEQFF.

This clonotype was observed many times. This sequence joins TRBV30 and TRBJ2-7; no reliable D call. V lost 6 bases, J lost 5 bases, and 14 bases lay in between. The CDR3 has 12 residues. Germline V gene sequence: CDR1 GTSNPN, CDR2 SVGIG (reference sequence). The CDR3, as DNA: TGTGCCTGTGGGCCGATCTGGGACGAGCAGTACTTC. Amino acid sequence: CACGPIWDEQYF.

V usage is TRBV30 and J usage is TRBJ1-2; 7 nucleotides align to TRBD1. Germline V lookup: CDR1 GTSNPN, CDR2 SVGIG (reference sequence). CDR3 length: 12 amino acids. V shed 7 bases, J shed 5 bases, and the junction held 7 bases outside the gene matches. CDR3 sequence reads: CAFRQGGYGYTF. CDR3 in DNA: TGTGCCTTTCGACAGGGAGGATATGGCTACACCTTC. Complete variable domain (other parts from reference TRBV30 and TRBJ1-2): SQTIHQWPATLVQPVGSPLSLECTVEGTSNPNLYWYRQAAGRGLQLLFYSVGIGQISSEVPQNLSASRPQDRQFILSSKKLLLSDSGFYLCAFRQGGYGYTFGSGTRLTVV.

V and J are TRBV5-1 and TRBJ1-4; D not resolved. V was trimmed by 0 bases and J by 7 bases, leaving 13 bases between them. The CDR3 loop spans 15 amino acids. Germline assignment: CDR1 SGHRS and CDR2 YFSETQ. For the CDR3, the DNA is TGCGCCAGCAGCTTGGATGGGTTTGGTTCTGAAAAACTGTTTTTT. It codes for CASSLDGFGSEKLFF.

In this sample, this clonotype turned up a few times. The junction does not match germline at one end; this may be a read error. The J gene is TRBJ1-4, the V gene TRBV7-9; D unresolved. Germline V lookup: CDR1 SEHNR, CDR2 FQNEAQ (reference sequence). The length of the CDR3 is 15 residues. DNA of the CDR3: TGTGCCAGCAGCTCAGAGGGTCTACCTAATGAAAAAATGTTTTTT. Its translation is CASSSEGLPNEKMFF.

This clonotype was seen many times. This chain uses TRBV5-5 with TRBJ1-2; D remains ambiguous. The CDR3 is 11 residues long. Looked up from germline, CDR1 is SGHKS and CDR2 is YYEKEE (reference sequence). V lost 5 bases and J lost 0, with 2 bases in between. The CDR3 here is CASRANYGYTF. CDR3 sequence (DNA): TGTGCCAGCAGGGCTAACTATGGCTACACCTTC. The whole variable domain, filled in from reference TRBV5-5 and TRBJ1-2, reads DAGVTQSPTHLIKTRGQQVTLRCSPISGHKSVSWYQQVLGQGPQFIFQYYEKEERGRGNFPDRFSARQFPNYSSELNVNALLLGDSALYLCASRANYGYTFGSGTRLTVV.

Regarding this clonotype: One end of the junction does not line up with germline, which may come from a read error. The chain couples TRBV12-3 or TRBV12-4 to TRBJ1-2, with TRBD1 as a possible D gene (5 bases). This CDR3 is 12 amino acids long. The CDR3 nucleotides read TGTGCCAGCAGTAGGGACGCCCGCGGCTTATCCTTC. Its protein product is CASSRDARGLSF.

This sequence joins TRBV5-1 and TRBJ1-1; maybe TRBD1 (5 bases). The germline V gene has CDR1 SGHRS and CDR2 YFSETQ. The CDR3 has 13 amino acids. The ends were cut back, 3 bases at V and 1 base at J, with 7 bases in the middle. The CDR3: CASSWQGNTEAFF. CDR3 in DNA: TGCGCCAGCAGCTGGCAGGGGAACACTGAAGCTTTCTTT.

This clonotype was counted at least ten times. The chain combines TRBV5-1 with TRBJ2-3; D call uncertain. The V gene lost 2 bases and the J gene lost 2 bases, with 12 bases spanning the gap. In germline, CDR1 is SGHRS, CDR2 YFSETQ. This CDR3 region has 15 residues. CDR3 coding DNA: TGCGCCAGCAGCTTCTCCCAGCGCACCACAGATACGCAGTATTTT. It encodes CASSFSQRTTDTQYF. The whole variable domain, remainder taken from reference TRBV5-1 and TRBJ2-3, is KAGVTQTPRYLIKTRGQQVTLSCSPISGHRSVSWYQQTPGQGLQFLFEYFSETQRNKGNFPGRFSGRQFSNSRSEMNVSTLELGDSALYLCASSFSQRTTDTQYFGPGTRLTVL.

This clonotype showed up just a few times. The gene calls are TRBV5-5 and TRBJ1-3; D is unresolved. CDR1 is SGHKS, CDR2 YYEKEE, per germline (reference sequence). CDR3 length: 16 residues. The V end was cut by 2 bases, the J end by 3 bases, with 15 bases between. The CDR3 sequence is CASSFGPPSVGNTIYF. The CDR3 region has the DNA TGTGCCAGCAGCTTCGGTCCTCCTTCGGTTGGAAACACCATATATTTT.

The sample holds a few counts of this clonotype. The rearrangement joins TRBV7-2 to TRBJ1-1, with 8 bases lining up with TRBD1. V lost 2 bases, J lost 2 bases, and 4 bases stayed unmatched. The V gene's germline CDR1 is SGHTA and CDR2 FQGNSA. The CDR3 runs to 15 residues. The CDR3 here is CASSLTRGRNTEAFF. The CDR3 nucleotides read TGTGCCAGCAGCTTAACCAGGGGGCGTAACACTGAAGCTTTCTTT.

Only a few counts were recorded for this clonotype. V gene TRBV28 combines with J gene TRBJ2-1; D ambiguous. The CDR3 totals 11 residues. V lost 8 bases, J lost 7 bases, and 9 bases lay in between. Germline V CDR1 and CDR2: MDHEN, SYDVKM. CDR3 bases: TGTGCCAGCTTAGAGAATAATGAGCAGTTCTTC. Amino acids: CASLENNEQFF.

Many counts were recorded for this clonotype. This chain connects TRBV5-1 to TRBJ2-2; 7 bases match TRBD1. CDR1 is SGHRS and CDR2 is YFSETQ in the germline V gene. This CDR3 region has 14 residues. V was clipped by 4 bases and J by 7 bases; unmatched bases: 7. The CDR3 nucleotides read TGCGCCAGCAGCCTGCGACAGGGAATCGGGGAGCTGTTTTTT. It encodes CASSLRQGIGELFF.

This clonotype was detected many times. The V gene is TRBV7-9, the J gene TRBJ2-1, with 12 bases lining up with TRBD2. From germline, CDR1 is SEHNR and CDR2 FQNEAQ (reference sequence). The CDR3 runs to 17 residues. V lost 5 bases, J lost 1 base, and 6 bases stayed unmatched. The CDR3 sequence is CASSQRLAGVSYNEQFF. In DNA, the CDR3 is TGTGCCAGCAGCCAACGACTAGCGGGGGTGTCCTACAATGAGCAGTTCTTC.

At least ten counts were recorded for this clonotype. V gene TRBV4-3 combines with J gene TRBJ2-3; TRBD2 aligns across 13 bases. V lost 4 bases and J lost 4; bases outside the gene matches: 5. The CDR3 is 16 amino acids. The V gene's germline CDR1 is LGHNA and CDR2 YSLEER. The CDR3 loop is CASSPTSGGAADTQYF. CDR3 bases: TGCGCCAGCAGCCCCACTAGCGGGGGGGCTGCAGATACGCAGTATTTT.

The chain combines TRBV6-1 with TRBJ1-5, with a possible D match to TRBD1 (6 bases). This CDR3 spans 15 amino acids. CDR1 and CDR2 from the germline V gene are MNHNS and SASEGT. Trimming stripped 1 base from V and 1 base from J, with 8 bases between. In nucleotides, the CDR3 is TGTGCCAGCAGTGAAGAGGGGGGGAGCAATCAGCCCCAGCATTTT. Protein sequence: CASSEEGGSNQPQHF.

V and J are TRBV5-1 and TRBJ2-3, with TRBD1 identical over 7 bases. The germline CDR1 and CDR2 sequences are SGHRS and YFSETQ. Trimming removed 4 bases from V and 6 bases from J; junction bases left unmatched: 2. This CDR3 contains 12 residues. CDR3 loop: CASSRGQDTQYF. CDR3 coding DNA: TGCGCCAGCAGCCGGGGACAGGATACGCAGTATTTT.

This clonotype was seen a few times. V is TRBV29-1 and J is TRBJ1-1; TRBD1 is a possible D gene (5 bases). This CDR3 spans 13 amino acids. V gave up 3 bases and J gave up 0 bases, with 8 bases separating them. Germline CDR1 and CDR2: SQVTM and ANQGSEA. CDR3 sequence: CSVDRAMNTEAFF. The CDR3 DNA sequence: TGCAGCGTTGACAGGGCCATGAACACTGAAGCTTTCTTT.